This record covers a single T cell receptor beta chain. The source of the sample is a study of cytomegalovirus exposure and HLA in healthy donors. Germline CDR1 SGHRS, CDR2 YFSETQ. With 6 bases removed from V and 3 bases from J, the gap between germline ends came to 22 bases. The CDR3 covers 16 residues. PCR employed 60 Vbeta and 13 Jbeta primers. TCRdb's table, derived via immunoSEQ multiplex PCR, lists solely in-frame clones and lacks some. The sample yields 150,000 to 180,000 clones, under 80% seen once. This receptor was taken from a man aged 25-45 years in good health and CMV-seronegative. The material sequenced was PBMCs. The rearrangement links TRBV5-1 to TRBJ2-7; a weak D match, TRBD2 (5 bases). CDR3 bases: TGCGCCAGCACTCCCCGCCCGGGGTTCGGGGACTACGAGCAGTACTTC. This codes for CASTPRPGFGDYEQYF.